This TCR beta chain was identified during a study of blood T cell repertoires in COVID-19. Study-wide background: Both acute and convalescent COVID-19 samples were obtained from the United States, Italy and Spain. PBMCs, B-cell-depleted T cells, or T cells provided the cDNA or gDNA that made up the material.

As processed by the authors: Estimated nucleated cell counts came from reference gene primer amplification. Data came from immunoSEQ multiplex PCR; TCRdb stores just in-frame clones and leaves some out. D and trimming come from the DNA, and the V and J calls and clone size come from that table. The top ten hold less than 4% of the sample, which has some 290,000 clones, 70% to 90% seen once. This clone was observed a few times. The origin of this receptor is a man between 18 and 35 years old with active or convalescent COVID-19. Sample: peripheral blood.

DNA of the CDR3: TGTGCCAGCAGCTCAAACTCGGTCTCTGGGGCCAACGTCCTGACTTTC. It codes for CASSSNSVSGANVLTF. The chain uses TRBV7-2 and TRBJ2-6, with D unresolved. This CDR3 is built from 16 residues. Germline CDR1 SGHTA, CDR2 FQGNSA. V lost 4 bases and J lost 0, with 10 bases in between.